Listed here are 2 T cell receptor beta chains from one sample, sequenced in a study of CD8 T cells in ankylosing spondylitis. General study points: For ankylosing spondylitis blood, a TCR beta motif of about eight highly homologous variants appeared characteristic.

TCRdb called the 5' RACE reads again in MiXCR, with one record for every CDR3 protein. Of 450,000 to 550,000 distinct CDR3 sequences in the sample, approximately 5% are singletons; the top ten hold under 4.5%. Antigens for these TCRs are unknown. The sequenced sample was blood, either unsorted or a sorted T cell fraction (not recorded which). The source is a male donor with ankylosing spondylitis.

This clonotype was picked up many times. The CDR3 here is CASSVEGLLTTDTQYF. CDR3 in DNA: TGTGCCAGCAGCGTAGAAGGGCTACTGACCACAGATACGCAGTATTTT. The chain carries TRBV9 and TRBJ2-3; D not resolved. V was clipped by 0 bases and J by 2 bases, with 13 bases between them. The CDR3 runs 16 residues. Germline V lookup: CDR1 SGDLS, CDR2 YYNGEE.

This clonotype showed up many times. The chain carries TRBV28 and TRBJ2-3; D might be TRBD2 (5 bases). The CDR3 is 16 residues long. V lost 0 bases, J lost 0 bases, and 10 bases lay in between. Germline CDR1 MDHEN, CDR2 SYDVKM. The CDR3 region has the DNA TGTGCCAGCAGTTTATGGCAGCTAGCTAGCACAGATACGCAGTATTTT. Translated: CASSLWQLASTDTQYF.